These T cell receptor beta chains were read from a single sample in a study of cytomegalovirus exposure and HLA in healthy donors. Data came from immunoSEQ multiplex PCR; TCRdb stores just in-frame clones and leaves some out. The data show 110,000 or so clones, with over 55% seen just once and about 8.6% held by the top ten. The sample comprised PBMCs. These receptors were obtained from a man aged 18 to 35 in good health and CMV-seropositive. Both conserved end residues are part of each CDR3. The D gene is left open where the match is weak. Rows may omit the clone size; those that give it use once, few, many or a size class.

abundance	v_gene	d_gene	j_gene	len	CDR3nt	CDR3aa
few	TRBV5-1	.	TRBJ1-1	15	TGCGCCAGCAGCACCGCCGGGACTCTGAACACTGAAGCTTTCTTT	CASSTAGTLNTEAFF
.	TRBV5-6	.	TRBJ2-7	15	TGTGCCAGCAGCTTGTATACCAGGGCTACCTACGAGCAGTACTTC	CASSLYTRATYEQYF
once	TRBV2	.	TRBJ2-5	15	TGTGCCAGCAGCGCTTCAGGAGGGGGCCCACGGACCCAGTACTTC	CASSASGGGPRTQYF
few	TRBV4-2	.	TRBJ2-2	12	TGTGCCAGCAGCCAAAGCCCCGGGGAGCTGTTTTTT	CASSQSPGELFF
.	TRBV6-5	.	TRBJ1-6	16	TGTGCCAGCAGTTACTCTTTTTTGGCAGGGAATTCACCCCTCCACTTT	CASSYSFLAGNSPLHF
.	TRBV9	TRBD1	TRBJ2-5	17	TGTGCCAGCAGCCCGGCGGGACAGGGAACGATATGGGGGACCCAGTACTTC	CASSPAGQGTIWGTQYF
.	TRBV9	.	TRBJ2-1	16	TGTGCCAGCAGCGTAATGTCTCGGGGGGCTGACGGTGAGCAGTTCTTC	CASSVMSRGADGEQFF
.	TRBV11-1	TRBD2	TRBJ2-1	16	TGTGCCAGCAGCGTCTCTAGCGGGGGGGCAGGGAATGAGCAGTTCTTC	CASSVSSGGAGNEQFF
.	TRBV7-2	TRBD1	TRBJ2-7	15	TGTGCCAGCAGCTCCACATACAGGGGGCTCGACGAGCAGTACTTC	CASSSTYRGLDEQYF
few	TRBV5-1	TRBD2	TRBJ2-1	16	TGCGCCAGCAGCTTGTCCCCTAGCGGGGGGGACAATGAGCAGTTCTTC	CASSLSPSGGDNEQFF
.	TRBV19	.	TRBJ2-5	15	TGTGCCAGTAGTAAACGGGGGAATACTCAAGAGACCCAGTACTTC	CASSKRGNTQETQYF
.	TRBV11-2	.	TRBJ1-3	13	TGTGCCAGCAGTCCGGTAGTACAGGATGGCATATATTTT	CASSPVVQDGIYF
.	TRBV5-1	.	TRBJ2-7	13	TGCGCCAGCAGCTTGGATTTGGCAGGTGAGCAGTACTTC	CASSLDLAGEQYF
.	TRBV4-2	TRBD2	TRBJ2-3	16	TGTGCCAGCAGCTGGGCGGCGGGGGGCCCCACAGATACGCAGTATTTT	CASSWAAGGPTDTQYF
once	TRBV6-1	.	TRBJ2-3	14	TGTGCCAGCAGATCTCGGGGGAGCACAGATACGCAGTATTTT	CASRSRGSTDTQYF
.	TRBV13	TRBD1	TRBJ1-2	17	TGTGCCAGCAGCTTAGGAGGGGGACAGAACTCTAACTATGGCTACACCTTC	CASSLGGGQNSNYGYTF
.	TRBV19	.	TRBJ1-5	15	TGTGCCAGTAATGGGGACGGGGGACGCAATCAGCCCCAGCATTTT	CASNGDGGRNQPQHF